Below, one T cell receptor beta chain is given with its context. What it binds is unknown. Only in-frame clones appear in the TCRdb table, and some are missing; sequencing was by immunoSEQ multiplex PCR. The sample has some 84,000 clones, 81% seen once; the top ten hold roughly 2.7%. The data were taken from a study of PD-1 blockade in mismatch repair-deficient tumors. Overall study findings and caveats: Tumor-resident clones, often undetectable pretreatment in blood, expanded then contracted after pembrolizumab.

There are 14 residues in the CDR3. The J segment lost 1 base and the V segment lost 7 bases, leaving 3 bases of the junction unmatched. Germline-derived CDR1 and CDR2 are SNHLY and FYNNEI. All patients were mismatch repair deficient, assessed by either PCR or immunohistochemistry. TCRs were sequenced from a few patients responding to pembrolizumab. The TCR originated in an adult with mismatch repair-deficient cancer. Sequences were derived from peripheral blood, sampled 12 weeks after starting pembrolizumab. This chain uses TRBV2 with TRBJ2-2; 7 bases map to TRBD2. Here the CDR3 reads CASNLAENTGELFF. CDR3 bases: TGTGCCAGCAACCTAGCGGAGAACACCGGGGAGCTGTTTTTT.